This entry is about one TCR beta chain. TCRdb re-analysed the 5' RACE reads in MiXCR, keeping a single row per CDR3 protein. This table holds around 50,000 distinct CDR3 sequences, over 5% found once. The source of the sample is a study of early T cells in non-severe SARS-CoV-2 infection. J was trimmed by 7 bases and V by 0 bases; bases with no gene match: 10. The germline gives CDR1 SGHTS, CDR2 YDEGEE. The CDR3 loop spans 16 amino acids. The receptor was derived from an adult who was a healthcare worker with PCR-confirmed SARS-CoV-2 infection or an uninfected control (not recorded which). Source material: whole blood. The chain combines TRBV5-8 with TRBJ2-1; 7 nucleotides line up with TRBD2. CDR3 DNA sequence: TGTGCCAGCAGCTTGGGTTGGGCGGGAGCAATGAATGAGCAGTTCTTC. Translating it yields CASSLGWAGAMNEQFF.